This T cell receptor beta chain appears in the sequencing data of a study of human T cells and chemical hapten exposure (dated by TCRdb to the early 2020s). Turning to the overall study: Libraries were combined into a pool for sequencing, and differences in TCR yield between samples came mainly from small differences in library volumes within the pool. The study tracked peripheral blood TCR repertoire changes in vivo during primary and secondary sensitization to the hapten diphenylcyclopropenone (DPC) in alopecia patients. Each blood RNA sample was used to sequence both TCR alpha and TCR beta chains. Overall results and qualifications from the work: The number of TCRs above 1 in 1000 frequency did not change with DPC sensitization; there was no evidence of global repertoire structure alterations. After repeated subsampling, the strength of the expansion versus patch-test correlation and the threshold at which it became significant changed.

Reading from cysteine to phenylalanine, the CDR3 counts 12 amino acids. The kept DNA is CDR3 alone, 36 bases in frame from the first base. The V and J ends are trimmed by 5 bases and 2 bases, leaving 7 bases between them. The germline V gene provides CDR1 MNHNS and CDR2 SASEGT. Library preparation used RACE. Sequencing took place on a NextSeq 500. During library preparation, unique molecular identifiers were attached to individual cDNA molecules so that TCRs could be counted quantitatively and reproducibly. The paper's data handling went like this. A median of around 96,000 TCRs per sample was observed, with a range of 23,224 to 690,600. V, J and CDR3 annotation of the TCR reads was performed with the Decombinator software suite. To make PS versus PT1 abundance plots, every sample was subsampled to the same number of TCRs (28,000). TCRs were defined as expanded if absent before sensitization and observed at least eight times at the 2-week time point. The public reads were reprocessed in TCRdb via fastp at Q25 and MiXCR, keeping in-frame beta chains. Rows are combined by CDR3 protein, so each entry shows the most common genes and DNA. Here the V and J calls rest on TCRdb's processing, not on the authors' analysis. The sample table holds around 35,000 distinct CDR3 sequences, of which less than 5.5% were seen once. The top ten clones comprise more than 10% of the sample.

The time point label corresponds to: healthy volunteer bleed at 6 weeks. Total RNA was isolated from unfractionated whole blood collected in Tempus Blood RNA tubes. As TCR sequencing controls, roughly 5 healthy volunteers were used, with blood taken at day 0, 2 weeks and 6 weeks. This clonotype has a handful of counts. The antigen it recognizes is unknown. No base-level quality is on record; no much larger clone is a single base apart. The sequencing sample was made of whole blood. This TCR derives from a human donor in good health. Some clones in this sample may be carry-over from other donors' samples. The sequence is built from TRBV6-1 and TRBJ2-7, with TRBD1 tentatively as D gene (5 bases match). The CDR3: CASSKDTYEQYF. The nucleotides are TGTGCCAGCAGTAAGGACACCTACGAGCAGTACTTC.